This entry lists 7 T cell receptor beta chains sequenced from one sample in a study of cytomegalovirus exposure and HLA in healthy donors. Primers for the PCR totalled 60 Vbeta and 13 Jbeta. TCRdb's table, derived via immunoSEQ multiplex PCR, lists solely in-frame clones and lacks some. The table has 150,000 to 200,000 clones, roughly four fifths seen once. The sequencing input was PBMCs. Every receptor here comes from a woman under 30 in good health and CMV-seronegative.

This chain joins TRBV5-6 and TRBJ1-3; no reliable D call. The CDR3 has 13 residues. Germline CDR1 reads SGHDT; CDR2 reads YYEEEE. V lost 5 bases and J lost 2, with 8 bases in between. The CDR3 protein is CASRMSAGNTIYF. The CDR3 region has the DNA TGTGCCAGCAGGATGAGTGCTGGAAACACCATATATTTT.

The V and J genes are TRBV29-1 and TRBJ2-1, with D possibly TRBD2 on 5 matching bases. Germline loops: CDR1 SQVTM, CDR2 ANQGSEA. Trimming removed 7 bases from V and 2 bases from J, with 15 bases in between. This CDR3 has 14 residues. CDR3 DNA: TGCAGCGCGTACACAGACTATACCTACAATGAGCAGTTCTTC. As protein: CSAYTDYTYNEQFF.

The gene calls are TRBV7-8 and TRBJ1-2; perhaps TRBD1 as D (6 bases). V lost 5 bases and J lost 9, with 16 bases in between. Looked up from germline, CDR1 is SGHVS and CDR2 is FQNEAQ. The CDR3 is 13 amino acids. CDR3 sequence (DNA): TGTGCCAGCAGCCTCGGACAGTCGTTAAGCTACACCTTC. This gives the protein CASSLGQSLSYTF.

This clone was detected a few times. The rearrangement links TRBV11-2 to TRBJ2-2; TRBD2 matches at 12 bases. The CDR3 is made up of 15 amino acids. Germline V lookup: CDR1 SGHAT, CDR2 FQNNGV. With 0 bases clipped from V and 8 bases from J, the junction kept 1 base outside the gene matches. In DNA form, the CDR3 reads TGTGCCAGCAGCTTAGAGACTAGCGGGAGTGGGGAGCTGTTTTTT. This sequence encodes CASSLETSGSGELFF.

The genes are TRBV2 and TRBJ2-6; 7 nucleotides align to TRBD1. This CDR3 has 20 amino acids. The J segment lost 5 bases and the V segment lost 2 bases, leaving 18 bases of the junction unmatched. CDR1 and CDR2 (germline): SNHLY, FYNNEI. The DNA for the CDR3 is TGTGCCAGCAGTGAACCCACTCCGGGACAGACGATACTCTGGGCCAACGTCCTGACTTTC. Translating gives CASSEPTPGQTILWANVLTF.

This chain links TRBV7-9 with TRBJ2-1, with TRBD2 matching over 9 bases. Germline-derived CDR1 and CDR2 are SEHNR and FQNEAQ (reference sequence). This CDR3 contains 16 residues. The trim removed 5 bases at V and 0 bases at J, leaving 5 bases unmatched. The CDR3 DNA is TGTGCCAGCAGCCAGACTAGCGGCCACTCCTACAATGAGCAGTTCTTC. Translating gives CASSQTSGHSYNEQFF.

The chain links TRBV27 to TRBJ1-2, with 9 bases aligning to TRBD1. The germline gives CDR1 MNHEY, CDR2 SMNVEV (reference sequence). This CDR3 comprises 15 residues. Trimming took 5 bases from V and 4 from J; bases not matched to a gene: 8. The CDR3 protein is CASSRPGQGPYGYTF. The CDR3 DNA reads as TGTGCCAGCAGTAGGCCGGGACAGGGACCCTATGGCTACACCTTC.